This passage covers 3 T cell receptor beta chains from one sample sequenced in a study of blood T cells in healthy people across ages (dated by TCRdb to between 2014 and 2017). Libraries were constructed by 5' RACE. The sample was run on an Illumina HiSeq 2500. A second about 7 to 11 cycle PCR used a sample-barcoded 5' primer and a J-beta primer mix. Using fastp trimming at Q25 and MiXCR clonotype assembly, TCRdb reanalyzed the public sequencing data and kept in-frame beta chains. One record per CDR3 amino acid sequence lists the most common genes and DNA. This sample lists nearly 800,000 distinct CDR3 sequences; 56% were detected once. The biggest ten clones account for roughly 25% of the sample. Input material: blood. The receptors here all came from a man in his forties or fifties in good health.

The chain combines TRBV10-2 with TRBJ2-1; 7 positions match TRBD2. The CDR3 is made up of 14 amino acids. Germline values: CDR1 WSHSY, CDR2 SAAADI. V gave up 6 bases and J gave up 7 bases; unmatched junction bases: 9. The CDR3 reads CASSARTSRNEQFF. CDR3 nucleotide sequence: TGCGCCAGCAGCGCTAGGACTAGTAGAAATGAGCAGTTCTTC.

A few counts support this clonotype. The chain couples TRBV20-1 to TRBJ2-3, with D possibly being TRBD2 (6 bases). V lost 7 bases and J lost 4, with 15 bases in between. This CDR3 comprises 13 residues. Germline assignment: CDR1 DFQATT and CDR2 SNEGSKA (reference sequence). The CDR3 region has the DNA TGCAGTGTGAGGGACTCCATTGCAGATACGCAGTATTTT. It is translated as CSVRDSIADTQYF.

V and J are TRBV11-3 and TRBJ2-1; 11 bases are a match to TRBD1. Germline CDR1 reads SGHNT; CDR2 reads YENEEA. V dropped 5 bases and J dropped 7; count of bases not matched to a gene: 7. The CDR3 has 15 amino acids. The CDR3: CASSEDRGRFNEQFF. The CDR3 DNA is TGTGCCAGCAGCGAGGACAGGGGGCGGTTTAATGAGCAGTTCTTC.